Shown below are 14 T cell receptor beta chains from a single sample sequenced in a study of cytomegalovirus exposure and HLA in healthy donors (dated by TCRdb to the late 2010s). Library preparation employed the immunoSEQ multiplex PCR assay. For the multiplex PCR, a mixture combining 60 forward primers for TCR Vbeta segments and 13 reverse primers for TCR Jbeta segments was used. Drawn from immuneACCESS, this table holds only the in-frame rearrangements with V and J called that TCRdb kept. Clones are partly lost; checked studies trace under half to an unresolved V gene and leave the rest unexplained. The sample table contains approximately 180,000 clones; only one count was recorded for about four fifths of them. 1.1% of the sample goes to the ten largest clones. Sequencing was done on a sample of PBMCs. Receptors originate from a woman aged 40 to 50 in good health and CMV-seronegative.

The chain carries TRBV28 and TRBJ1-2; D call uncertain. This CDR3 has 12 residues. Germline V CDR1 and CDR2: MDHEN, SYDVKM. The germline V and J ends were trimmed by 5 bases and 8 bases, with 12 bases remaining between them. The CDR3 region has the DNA TGTGCCAGCAGTGCCGTTCCGGAGGGCTACACCTTC. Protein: CASSAVPEGYTF.

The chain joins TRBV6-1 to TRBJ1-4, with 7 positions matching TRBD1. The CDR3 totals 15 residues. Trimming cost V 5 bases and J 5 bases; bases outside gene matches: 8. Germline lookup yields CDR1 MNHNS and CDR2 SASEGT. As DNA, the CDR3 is TGTGCCAGCAGTCTTGAGGGGGCGAGGAATGAAAAACTGTTTTTT. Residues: CASSLEGARNEKLFF.

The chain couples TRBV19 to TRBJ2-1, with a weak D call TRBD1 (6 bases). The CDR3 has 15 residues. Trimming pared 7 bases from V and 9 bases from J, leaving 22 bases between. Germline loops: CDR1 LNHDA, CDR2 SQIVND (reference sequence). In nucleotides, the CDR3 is TGTGCCAGTACAGACGTAGGGGGATTGAGAGGTGAGCAGTTCTTC. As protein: CASTDVGGLRGEQFF.

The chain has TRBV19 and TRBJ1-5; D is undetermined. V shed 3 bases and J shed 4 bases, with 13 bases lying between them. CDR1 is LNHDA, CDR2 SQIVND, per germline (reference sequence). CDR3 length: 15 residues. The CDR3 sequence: CASSIMPTRNQPQHF. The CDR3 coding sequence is TGTGCCAGTAGTATCATGCCGACTCGGAATCAGCCCCAGCATTTT.

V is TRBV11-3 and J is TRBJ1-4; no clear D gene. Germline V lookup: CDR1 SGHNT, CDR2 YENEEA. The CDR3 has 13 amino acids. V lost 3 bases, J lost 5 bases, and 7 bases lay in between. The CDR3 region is CASSFGENEKLFF. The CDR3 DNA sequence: TGTGCCAGCAGCTTCGGAGAAAATGAAAAACTGTTTTTT.

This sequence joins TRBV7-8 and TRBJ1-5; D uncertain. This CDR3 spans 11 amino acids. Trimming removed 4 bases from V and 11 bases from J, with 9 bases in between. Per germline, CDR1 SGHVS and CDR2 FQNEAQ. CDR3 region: CASSSDTAQHF. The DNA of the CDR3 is TGTGCCAGCAGCTCCGATACGGCCCAGCATTTT.

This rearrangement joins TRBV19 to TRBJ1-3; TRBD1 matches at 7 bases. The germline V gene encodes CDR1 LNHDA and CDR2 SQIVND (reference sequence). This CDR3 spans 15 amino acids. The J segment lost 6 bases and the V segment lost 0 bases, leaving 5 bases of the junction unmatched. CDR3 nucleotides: TGTGCCAGTAGTATAGATCGGGACAGCCTAAACACCATATATTTT. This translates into CASSIDRDSLNTIYF.

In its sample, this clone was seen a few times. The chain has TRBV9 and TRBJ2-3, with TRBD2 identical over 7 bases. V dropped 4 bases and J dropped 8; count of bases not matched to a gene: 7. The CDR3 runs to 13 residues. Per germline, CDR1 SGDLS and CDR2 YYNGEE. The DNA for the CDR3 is TGTGCCAGCAGCCCTCAGGGAGGGGTTACGCAGTATTTT. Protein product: CASSPQGGVTQYF. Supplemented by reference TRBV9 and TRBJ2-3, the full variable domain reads DSGVTQTPKHLITATGQRVTLRCSPRSGDLSVYWYQQSLDQGLQFLIQYYNGEERAKGNILERFSAQQFPDLHSELNLSSLELGDSALYFCASSPQGGVTQYFGPGTRLTVL.

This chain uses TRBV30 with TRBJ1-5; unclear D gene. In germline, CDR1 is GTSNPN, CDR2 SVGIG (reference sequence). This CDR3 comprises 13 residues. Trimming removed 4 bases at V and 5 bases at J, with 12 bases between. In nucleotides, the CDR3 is TGTGCCTGGACCAACAGACCAGATCAGCCCCAGCATTTT. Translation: CAWTNRPDQPQHF.

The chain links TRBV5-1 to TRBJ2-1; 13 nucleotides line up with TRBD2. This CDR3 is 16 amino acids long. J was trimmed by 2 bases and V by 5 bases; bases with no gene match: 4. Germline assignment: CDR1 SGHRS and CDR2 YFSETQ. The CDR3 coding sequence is TGCGCCAGCAGTACCGGGACTAGCGGGACCTACAATGAGCAGTTCTTC. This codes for CASSTGTSGTYNEQFF. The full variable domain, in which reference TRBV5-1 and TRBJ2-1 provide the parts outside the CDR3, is KAGVTQTPRYLIKTRGQQVTLSCSPISGHRSVSWYQQTPGQGLQFLFEYFSETQRNKGNFPGRFSGRQFSNSRSEMNVSTLELGDSALYLCASSTGTSGTYNEQFFGPGTRLTVL.

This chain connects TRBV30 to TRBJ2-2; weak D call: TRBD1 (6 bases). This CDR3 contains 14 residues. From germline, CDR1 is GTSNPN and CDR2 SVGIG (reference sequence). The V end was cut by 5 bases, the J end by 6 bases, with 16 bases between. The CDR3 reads CAWGGGGSAGELFF. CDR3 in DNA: TGTGCCTGGGGGGGCGGAGGATCGGCCGGGGAGCTGTTTTTT.

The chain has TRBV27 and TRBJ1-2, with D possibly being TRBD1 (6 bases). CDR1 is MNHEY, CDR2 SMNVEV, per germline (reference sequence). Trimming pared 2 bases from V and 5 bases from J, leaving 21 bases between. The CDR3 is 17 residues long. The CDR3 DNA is TGTGCCAGCAGTTTAGTTGCTCACAGGGTAATATGGTATGGCTACACCTTC. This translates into CASSLVAHRVIWYGYTF.

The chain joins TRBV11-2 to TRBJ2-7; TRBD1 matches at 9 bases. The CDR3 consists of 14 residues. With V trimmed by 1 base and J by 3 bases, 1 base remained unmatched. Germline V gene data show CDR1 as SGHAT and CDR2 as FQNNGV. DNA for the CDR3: TGTGCCAGCAGCTTAGTGACAGGGGGCTACGAGCAGTACTTC. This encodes CASSLVTGGYEQYF.

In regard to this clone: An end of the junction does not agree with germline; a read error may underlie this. Here the CDR3 reads CSSSLGRGGEQFF. The CDR3 coding sequence is TGTTCCAGCAGCTTAGGTCGGGGAGGTGAGCAGTTCTTC. The chain carries TRBV7-9 and TRBJ2-1; possible D gene TRBD2, 6 bases. Germline CDR1 and CDR2: SEHNR and FQNEAQ (reference sequence). There are 13 residues in the CDR3.